This entry describes one T cell receptor (beta chain). Its target is unknown. Researchers ran the PCR with 60 Vbeta and 13 Jbeta primers. Assay used: immunoSEQ multiplex PCR; TCRdb lists only in-frame clones, some missing. The table includes some 77,000 clones, 60% to 80% detected once. These data belong to a study of cytomegalovirus exposure and HLA in healthy donors. Points from the study as a whole: Beyond CMV serostatus, there was no information to go on about immune exposure. Within an earlier analysis, most TCR beta V segments proved productive either about 90% or about 30% of the time. Some TCR beta chains (more than 150 of them) were listed as cytomegalovirus-associated. It was taken for granted in presence/absence analyses that sequencing depth across donors was roughly uniform.

Between the trimmed V and J ends, which lost 6 bases and 3 bases, there was a span of 15 bases. The germline V gene has CDR1 MNHEY and CDR2 SVGAGI. The CDR3 spans 14 residues. Sequencing was done on a sample of PBMCs. The V call is TRBV6-5, the J call TRBJ2-7; D perhaps matches TRBD1 (6 bases). The clonotype was recovered from a woman aged 40 to 50 in good health and CMV-seropositive. The CDR3 region has the DNA TGTGCCAGCAGGCAGGGGTGGGAACGCTACGAGCAGTACTTC. This translates into CASRQGWERYEQYF.